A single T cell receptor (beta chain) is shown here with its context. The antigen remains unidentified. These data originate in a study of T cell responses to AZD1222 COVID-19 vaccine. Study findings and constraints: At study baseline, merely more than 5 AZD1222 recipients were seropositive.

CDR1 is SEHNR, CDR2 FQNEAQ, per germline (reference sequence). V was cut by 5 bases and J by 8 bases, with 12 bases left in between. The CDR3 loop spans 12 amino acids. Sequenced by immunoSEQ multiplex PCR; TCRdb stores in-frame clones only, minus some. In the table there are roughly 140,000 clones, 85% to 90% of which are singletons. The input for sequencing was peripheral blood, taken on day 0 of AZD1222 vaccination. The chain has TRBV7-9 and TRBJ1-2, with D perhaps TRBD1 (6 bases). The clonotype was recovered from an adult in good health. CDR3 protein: CASSKGDLGYTF. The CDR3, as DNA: TGTGCCAGCAGCAAGGGGGACTTGGGCTACACCTTC. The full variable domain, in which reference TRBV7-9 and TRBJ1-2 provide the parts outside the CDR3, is DTGVSQNPRHKITKRGQNVTFRCDPISEHNRLYWYRQTLGQGPEFLTYFQNEAQLEKSRLLSDRFSAERPKGSFSTLEIQRTEQGDSAMYLCASSKGDLGYTFGSGTRLTVV.